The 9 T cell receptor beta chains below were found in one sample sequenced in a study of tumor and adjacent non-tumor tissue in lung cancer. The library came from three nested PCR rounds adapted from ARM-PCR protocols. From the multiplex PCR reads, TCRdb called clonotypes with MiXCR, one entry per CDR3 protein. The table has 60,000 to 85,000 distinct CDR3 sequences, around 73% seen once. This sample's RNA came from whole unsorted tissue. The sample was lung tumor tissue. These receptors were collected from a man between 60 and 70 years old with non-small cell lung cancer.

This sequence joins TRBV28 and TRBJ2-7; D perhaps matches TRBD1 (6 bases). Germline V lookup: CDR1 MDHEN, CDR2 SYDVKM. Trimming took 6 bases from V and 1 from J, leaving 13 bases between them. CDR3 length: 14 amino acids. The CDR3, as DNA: TGTGCCAGCAGATTGAGGGGGATGTCCTACGAGCAGTACTTC. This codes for CASRLRGMSYEQYF.

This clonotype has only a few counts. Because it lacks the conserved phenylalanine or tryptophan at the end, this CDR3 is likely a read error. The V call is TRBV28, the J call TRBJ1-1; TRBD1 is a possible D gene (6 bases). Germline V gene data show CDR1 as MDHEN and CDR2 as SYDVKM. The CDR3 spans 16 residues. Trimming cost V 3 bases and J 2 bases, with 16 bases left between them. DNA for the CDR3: TGTGCCAGCAGTTTCCACGAGGGACACGCCAACACTGAAGCTTTCCTT. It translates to CASSFHEGHANTEAFL.

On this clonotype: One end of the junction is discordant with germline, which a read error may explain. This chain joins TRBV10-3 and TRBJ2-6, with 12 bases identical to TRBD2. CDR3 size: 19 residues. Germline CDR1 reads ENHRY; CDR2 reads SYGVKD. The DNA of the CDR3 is TGTGCCATCGGTGAGTCGACTAGCGGGAGTGCGGTTGGGGCCAACGTCCCGACTTTC. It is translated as CAIGESTSGSAVGANVPTF.

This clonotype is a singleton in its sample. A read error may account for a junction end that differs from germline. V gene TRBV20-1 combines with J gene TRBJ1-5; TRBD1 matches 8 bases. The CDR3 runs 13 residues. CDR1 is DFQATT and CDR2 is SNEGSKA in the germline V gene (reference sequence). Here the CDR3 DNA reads TGCAGTGTTAGAGGACAGGGACGGCGGCCCCAGCATTTT. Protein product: CSVRGQGRRPQHF.

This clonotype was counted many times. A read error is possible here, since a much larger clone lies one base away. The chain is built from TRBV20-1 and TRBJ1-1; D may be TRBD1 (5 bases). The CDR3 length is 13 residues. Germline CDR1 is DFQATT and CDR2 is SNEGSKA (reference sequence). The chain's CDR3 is CSARGRANNEAFF. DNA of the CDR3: TGCAGTGCTAGGGGCAGGGCGAACAATGAAGCTTTCTTT.

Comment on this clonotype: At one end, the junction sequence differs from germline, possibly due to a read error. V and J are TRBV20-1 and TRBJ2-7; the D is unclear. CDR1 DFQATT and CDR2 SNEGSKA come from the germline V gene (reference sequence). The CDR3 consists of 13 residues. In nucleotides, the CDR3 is TGCAGTAGCTTAGTGGAGAATTCCTACAAGCAGTACTTC. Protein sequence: CSSLVENSYKQYF.

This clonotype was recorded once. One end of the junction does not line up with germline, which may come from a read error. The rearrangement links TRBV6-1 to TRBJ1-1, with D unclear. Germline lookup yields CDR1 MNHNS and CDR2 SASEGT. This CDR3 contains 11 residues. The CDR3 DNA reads TGTGCCGGCACTAGGAAAACTGAAACTTTCTTT. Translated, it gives CAGTRKTETFF.

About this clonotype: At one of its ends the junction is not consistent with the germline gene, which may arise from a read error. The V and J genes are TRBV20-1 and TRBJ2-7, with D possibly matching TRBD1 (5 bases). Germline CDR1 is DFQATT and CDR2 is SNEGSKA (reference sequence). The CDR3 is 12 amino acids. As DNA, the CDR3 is TGCAGTGTCCCGGACAACTCCTACAAGCAGTACTTC. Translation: CSVPDNSYKQYF.

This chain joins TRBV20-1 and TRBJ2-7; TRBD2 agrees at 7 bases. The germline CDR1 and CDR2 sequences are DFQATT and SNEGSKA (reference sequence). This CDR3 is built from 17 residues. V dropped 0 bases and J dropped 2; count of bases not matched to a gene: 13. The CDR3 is CSARELNGLGDPYEQYF. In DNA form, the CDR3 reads TGCAGTGCTAGAGAGTTGAATGGACTAGGGGATCCCTACGAGCAGTACTTC.